This T cell receptor beta chain was sequenced for a study of blood T cell repertoires in COVID-19. CDR3 size: 15 residues. CDR1 is LNHDA, CDR2 SQIVND, per germline (reference sequence). The J segment lost 4 bases and the V segment lost 5 bases, leaving 6 bases of the junction unmatched. The authors' processing: Amplification of reference gene primers provided the estimated nucleated cell counts. The repertoire was sequenced with immunoSEQ multiplex PCR; TCRdb's copy has only in-frame clones and lacks some. The V and J calls and clone size come from that table; D and trimming were worked out from the DNA. The sample yields 250,000 to 400,000 clones, around 89% seen once.

The sequenced material came from peripheral blood. The origin of this receptor is a woman aged 25 to 45 with COVID-19, enrolled during active disease. The rearrangement links TRBV19 to TRBJ2-1, with 9 bases identical to TRBD1. CDR3 amino acids: CASSAGTGRYNEQFF. DNA of the CDR3: TGTGCCAGTAGTGCAGGGACAGGGAGATACAATGAGCAGTTCTTC.